These T cell receptor beta chains were read from a single sample in a study of T cell responses to AZD1222 COVID-19 vaccine. TCRdb's table, derived via immunoSEQ multiplex PCR, lists solely in-frame clones and lacks some. Seen here are approximately 150,000 clones, roughly nine tenths observed once, and the top ten hold around 1.7%. This specimen consisted of peripheral blood, obtained 28 days after the second AZD1222 dose. These receptors all stem from an adult who received the AZD1222 COVID-19 vaccine. Both conserved end residues are part of each CDR3. The order of the fields is CDR3 DNA, CDR3 protein, D gene, V gene, clone size, J gene. A D gene is named only where the DNA matches it firmly. A row's size may be missing; if present it is once, few, many or a size class.

cdr3_nt: TGTGCCAGCAGCTTATGGGACAGCACAGATACGCAGTATTTT
cdr3_aa: CASSLWDSTDTQYF
d_call: .
v_call: TRBV11-3
clone_size: .
j_call: TRBJ2-3

cdr3_nt: TGTGCCAGCAGCTTTATGGGACAATCCTACGAGCAGTACTTC
cdr3_aa: CASSFMGQSYEQYF
d_call: .
v_call: TRBV7-2
clone_size: .
j_call: TRBJ2-7

cdr3_nt: TGCGCCAGCAGCCAGGGTCTCGGGTTGAACACTGAAGCTTTCTTT
cdr3_aa: CASSQGLGLNTEAFF
d_call: .
v_call: TRBV4-3
clone_size: once
j_call: TRBJ1-1

cdr3_nt: TGCAGCGTTGCCGGCCCGAACTATGGCTACACCTTC
cdr3_aa: CSVAGPNYGYTF
d_call: .
v_call: TRBV29-1
clone_size: .
j_call: TRBJ1-2

cdr3_nt: TGTGCCAGCAGCGAGGGACAGGACCGCCATTGGCCCCAGCATTTT
cdr3_aa: CASSEGQDRHWPQHF
d_call: TRBD1
v_call: TRBV3-1/TRBV3-2
clone_size: .
j_call: TRBJ1-5

cdr3_nt: TGTGCCAGCAGACCTTTGCCCGCCTTCTGGGACATTCAGTACTTC
cdr3_aa: CASRPLPAFWDIQYF
d_call: .
v_call: TRBV6-5
clone_size: .
j_call: TRBJ2-4

cdr3_nt: TGTGCCAGCAGCCCCGGCGGGACTAGCGGTAACTGCACAGATACGCAGTATTTT
cdr3_aa: CASSPGGTSGNCTDTQYF
d_call: .
v_call: TRBV21-1
clone_size: .
j_call: TRBJ2-3

cdr3_nt: TGTGCCAGCTCACGTTCGATAACAGGCCTAGCGGGAGGGACCTCCTACGAGCAGTACTTC
cdr3_aa: CASSRSITGLAGGTSYEQYF
d_call: TRBD2
v_call: TRBV18
clone_size: .
j_call: TRBJ2-7

cdr3_nt: TGTGCCAGCTCACTTACAGGGACCAGCAATCAGCCCCAGCATTTT
cdr3_aa: CASSLTGTSNQPQHF
d_call: .
v_call: TRBV18
clone_size: .
j_call: TRBJ1-5

cdr3_nt: TGTGCCAGCAGTTTAATGGGAAATTCACCCCTCCACTTT
cdr3_aa: CASSLMGNSPLHF
d_call: .
v_call: TRBV28
clone_size: .
j_call: TRBJ1-6

cdr3_nt: TGTGCCAGCAGCTTGTTTAACCCCGGGGAGACCCAGTACTTC
cdr3_aa: CASSLFNPGETQYF
d_call: .
v_call: TRBV7-9
clone_size: .
j_call: TRBJ2-5

cdr3_nt: TGTGCCAGCAGTTCTCCGGACGGCTATAATTCACCCCTCCACTTT
cdr3_aa: CASSSPDGYNSPLHF
d_call: .
v_call: TRBV6-5
clone_size: .
j_call: TRBJ1-6

cdr3_nt: TGTGCCAGCAGTTATCTAAAGGGCGGCACTGAAGCTTTCTTT
cdr3_aa: CASSYLKGGTEAFF
d_call: .
v_call: TRBV6-2/TRBV6-3
clone_size: .
j_call: TRBJ1-1

cdr3_nt: TGTGCCAGCAGACAAACCGGGACCCCTGTCTACAATGAGCAGTTCTTC
cdr3_aa: CASRQTGTPVYNEQFF
d_call: .
v_call: TRBV7-8
clone_size: .
j_call: TRBJ2-1

cdr3_nt: TGTGCCAGCAGACCCGGGACTTCCACCGGGGAGCTGTTTTTT
cdr3_aa: CASRPGTSTGELFF
d_call: .
v_call: TRBV27
clone_size: .
j_call: TRBJ2-2

cdr3_nt: TGTGCCAGCAGTCTCGGCTCCTACGAGCAGTACTTC
cdr3_aa: CASSLGSYEQYF
d_call: .
v_call: TRBV28
clone_size: .
j_call: TRBJ2-7

cdr3_nt: TGTGCCACAATACAGGGAAGCTCCTACAATGAGCAGTTCTTC
cdr3_aa: CATIQGSSYNEQFF
d_call: .
v_call: TRBV28
clone_size: .
j_call: TRBJ2-1

cdr3_nt: TGTGCCACCAGTGAACCCGACAGGCGGGAGCAGTTCTTC
cdr3_aa: CATSEPDRREQFF
d_call: .
v_call: TRBV24-1
clone_size: once
j_call: TRBJ2-1

cdr3_nt: TGTGCCAGCAGTTCGTGGGGGAGGGGAGGTTACACTGAAGCTTTCTTT
cdr3_aa: CASSSWGRGGYTEAFF
d_call: .
v_call: TRBV28
clone_size: once
j_call: TRBJ1-1

cdr3_nt: TGTGCCAGCGGTCTTACAGGGGTGGGCACTGAAGCTTTCTTT
cdr3_aa: CASGLTGVGTEAFF
d_call: TRBD1
v_call: TRBV6-5
clone_size: .
j_call: TRBJ1-1

cdr3_nt: TGTGCCAGCAGTCATTCCAGCTACGAGCAGTACTTC
cdr3_aa: CASSHSSYEQYF
d_call: .
v_call: TRBV13
clone_size: once
j_call: TRBJ2-7

cdr3_nt: TGCGCCAGCAGCTTGGGAGGACAGGGGGCCTCCGAGACCCAGTACTTC
cdr3_aa: CASSLGGQGASETQYF
d_call: TRBD1
v_call: TRBV5-1
clone_size: .
j_call: TRBJ2-5

cdr3_nt: TGTGCCAGCAGTTTTGACCGATCCACAGATACGCAGTATTTT
cdr3_aa: CASSFDRSTDTQYF
d_call: .
v_call: TRBV28
clone_size: .
j_call: TRBJ2-3

cdr3_nt: TGTGCCAGCAGCCCCGGTAGAGGAGGCTCTAACTACGAGCAGTACTTC
cdr3_aa: CASSPGRGGSNYEQYF
d_call: .
v_call: TRBV11-2
clone_size: .
j_call: TRBJ2-7

cdr3_nt: TGTGCCAGCAGCTATGAACTCTCCTACAATGAGCAGTTCTTC
cdr3_aa: CASSYELSYNEQFF
d_call: .
v_call: TRBV7-2
clone_size: .
j_call: TRBJ2-1

cdr3_nt: TGCAGCGGGGGACGGGAGAACACCGGGGAGCTGTTTTTT
cdr3_aa: CSGGRENTGELFF
d_call: .
v_call: TRBV29-1
clone_size: .
j_call: TRBJ2-2

cdr3_nt: TGTGCCAGCAGCCAAGGGGCAATGGGACTAGCGGAGGCCTTCTACGAGCAGTACTTC
cdr3_aa: CASSQGAMGLAEAFYEQYF
d_call: TRBD2
v_call: TRBV3-1/TRBV3-2
clone_size: .
j_call: TRBJ2-7

cdr3_nt: TGCGCCAGCAGCTCGCTAAGGGAGAATTCACCCCTCCACTTT
cdr3_aa: CASSSLRENSPLHF
d_call: .
v_call: TRBV5-1
clone_size: .
j_call: TRBJ1-6

cdr3_nt: TGTGCCAGCAGTTTATCGCTGACAGGGGGCGTGAACACTGAAGCTTTCTTT
cdr3_aa: CASSLSLTGGVNTEAFF
d_call: TRBD1
v_call: TRBV27
clone_size: .
j_call: TRBJ1-1

cdr3_nt: TGTGCCAGCAGTTTTGTCTTAAGGAACGAAAAACTGTTTTTT
cdr3_aa: CASSFVLRNEKLFF
d_call: .
v_call: TRBV28
clone_size: .
j_call: TRBJ1-4

cdr3_nt: TGTGCCAGCAGCTTCCCAGGGTCTGGGGAAAAACTGTTTTTT
cdr3_aa: CASSFPGSGEKLFF
d_call: .
v_call: TRBV7-9
clone_size: once
j_call: TRBJ1-4

cdr3_nt: TGTGCCTGGGTGTTAGGGACAGGGGACCCCTACGAGCAGTACTTC
cdr3_aa: CAWVLGTGDPYEQYF
d_call: TRBD1
v_call: TRBV30
clone_size: .
j_call: TRBJ2-7

cdr3_nt: TGTGCCAGCAGCTTGGACCCGATAAACACTGAAGCTTTCTTT
cdr3_aa: CASSLDPINTEAFF
d_call: .
v_call: TRBV5-5
clone_size: .
j_call: TRBJ1-1

cdr3_nt: TGTGCCAGCAGTCCTGACCATAGCACAGATACGCAGTATTTT
cdr3_aa: CASSPDHSTDTQYF
d_call: .
v_call: TRBV2
clone_size: .
j_call: TRBJ2-3

cdr3_nt: TGTGCCAGCAGCTTAGGACATTTGAACACTGAAGCTTTCTTT
cdr3_aa: CASSLGHLNTEAFF
d_call: .
v_call: TRBV5-5
clone_size: .
j_call: TRBJ1-1

cdr3_nt: TGTGCCAGCAGCGTAGCTTTGGGTGAGCAGTTCTTC
cdr3_aa: CASSVALGEQFF
d_call: .
v_call: TRBV9
clone_size: .
j_call: TRBJ2-1

cdr3_nt: TGTGCCAGCAGTTTATCTGAGGGACTGATTAATGAAAAACTGTTTTTT
cdr3_aa: CASSLSEGLINEKLFF
d_call: .
v_call: TRBV28
clone_size: .
j_call: TRBJ1-4

cdr3_nt: TGTGCCAGCGCAGGGGAGGGGGGCAATCAGCCCCAGCATTTT
cdr3_aa: CASAGEGGNQPQHF
d_call: .
v_call: TRBV5-5
clone_size: .
j_call: TRBJ1-5

cdr3_nt: TGTGCCAGCTCACTGGACCGGGACACCACTGAAGCTTTCTTT
cdr3_aa: CASSLDRDTTEAFF
d_call: .
v_call: TRBV18
clone_size: few
j_call: TRBJ1-1

cdr3_nt: TGTGCCAGCAGTTTTCCCGGGACAGGGGCCTATGAAGCTTTCTTT
cdr3_aa: CASSFPGTGAYEAFF
d_call: TRBD1
v_call: TRBV28
clone_size: few
j_call: TRBJ1-1

cdr3_nt: TGTGCCAGTGCCGGCGGGGGCAATCAGCCCCAGCATTTT
cdr3_aa: CASAGGGNQPQHF
d_call: .
v_call: TRBV6-6
clone_size: .
j_call: TRBJ1-5

cdr3_nt: TGTGCCAGTAAGTTTGCAACGAATCAGCCCCAGCATTTT
cdr3_aa: CASKFATNQPQHF
d_call: .
v_call: TRBV19
clone_size: few
j_call: TRBJ1-5

cdr3_nt: TGTGCCAGCTCACCCCAGGGGGCTGATGGCTACACCTTC
cdr3_aa: CASSPQGADGYTF
d_call: TRBD1
v_call: TRBV18
clone_size: .
j_call: TRBJ1-2

cdr3_nt: TGTGCCAGCTCTCCCCGGGGGAAGGGACCGTACCAAGAGACCCAGTACTTC
cdr3_aa: CASSPRGKGPYQETQYF
d_call: .
v_call: TRBV18
clone_size: .
j_call: TRBJ2-5

cdr3_nt: TGTGCCAGCAGCCATGGGCAGGACACTGAAGCTTTCTTT
cdr3_aa: CASSHGQDTEAFF
d_call: .
v_call: TRBV5-4
clone_size: once
j_call: TRBJ1-1

cdr3_nt: TGTGCCAGTACTTACGACAGGGCCCTGGGGTCCCAGCATTTT
cdr3_aa: CASTYDRALGSQHF
d_call: TRBD1
v_call: TRBV19
clone_size: .
j_call: TRBJ1-5

cdr3_nt: TGTGCCAGCAGGGGCTCCTATAATTCACCCCTCCACTTT
cdr3_aa: CASRGSYNSPLHF
d_call: .
v_call: TRBV11-2
clone_size: .
j_call: TRBJ1-6

cdr3_nt: TGTGCCAGTAGTATAGCCCCCCAGGACAGGGGGCACGGCAATCAGCCCCAGCATTTT
cdr3_aa: CASSIAPQDRGHGNQPQHF
d_call: TRBD1
v_call: TRBV19
clone_size: few
j_call: TRBJ1-5

cdr3_nt: TGTGCCAGCAGCTTGTCAGGGAGCCCCGGCAATCAGCCCCAGCATTTT
cdr3_aa: CASSLSGSPGNQPQHF
d_call: .
v_call: TRBV5-6
clone_size: once
j_call: TRBJ1-5

cdr3_nt: TGTGCCAGTAGCCCGGGGTCGACAGCAAACTATGGCTACACCTTC
cdr3_aa: CASSPGSTANYGYTF
d_call: .
v_call: TRBV19
clone_size: .
j_call: TRBJ1-2

cdr3_nt: TGTGCCAGTAGTATCAGTCCAGTGCCCGGTTCACCCCTCCACTTT
cdr3_aa: CASSISPVPGSPLHF
d_call: .
v_call: TRBV19
clone_size: .
j_call: TRBJ1-6

cdr3_nt: TGTGCCAGCATAGGGCTGCGGGACACCCTGATCCAAGAGACCCAGTACTTC
cdr3_aa: CASIGLRDTLIQETQYF
d_call: .
v_call: TRBV27
clone_size: .
j_call: TRBJ2-5

cdr3_nt: TGTGCCAGTAGTACCGGGACAGTGAACACCGGGGAGCTGTTTTTT
cdr3_aa: CASSTGTVNTGELFF
d_call: TRBD1
v_call: TRBV19
clone_size: .
j_call: TRBJ2-2

cdr3_nt: TGCAGCGTTGTAGTTTCCGTTCCGGGGGCCGAAGCTTTCTTT
cdr3_aa: CSVVVSVPGAEAFF
d_call: .
v_call: TRBV29-1
clone_size: .
j_call: TRBJ1-1

cdr3_nt: TGTGCCAGCAGGGTCTCGGAGGCCAACGTCCTGACTTTC
cdr3_aa: CASRVSEANVLTF
d_call: .
v_call: TRBV28
clone_size: .
j_call: TRBJ2-6

cdr3_nt: TGTGCCAGCAGACCCTTGGGCTCCTATAATTCACCCCTCCACTTT
cdr3_aa: CASRPLGSYNSPLHF
d_call: .
v_call: TRBV6-5
clone_size: .
j_call: TRBJ1-6